This section outlines one TCR beta chain sequence together with its context. This entry comes from a study of blood T cell repertoires in COVID-19. About the study: The United States, Italy and Spain supplied acute and convalescent COVID-19 samples. The cDNA or gDNA used as material had been derived from T cells, B-cell-depleted T cells, or PBMCs.

Original processing methods: Using reference gene primer amplification, nucleated cell counts were estimated. Here immunoSEQ multiplex PCR was the method, and the copy in TCRdb shows in-frame clones only, minus some. The DNA gave D and trimming, while V, J and clone size come from that table. This sample has about 85,000 clones; 91% occur once, and the top ten carry roughly 2.2%. From germline, CDR1 is MNHEY and CDR2 SVGAGI. V lost 0 bases, J lost 3 bases, and 6 bases lay in between. The CDR3 covers 13 residues. The rearrangement links TRBV6-5 to TRBJ2-7, with TRBD1 as a possible D gene (5 bases). The TCR sequence derives from a human donor with active COVID-19. The donor label of this sample is uncertain. The sequencing input was peripheral blood. The CDR3 region is CASSYSDSYEQYF. The DNA of the CDR3 is TGTGCCAGCAGTTACTCCGACAGCTACGAGCAGTACTTC.